Shown below are 32 T cell receptor beta chains from a single sample sequenced in a study of blood T cell repertoires in COVID-19. Some clones are missing from TCRdb's copy, which holds only in-frame ones; the method was immunoSEQ multiplex PCR. The sample comprises 200,000 or so clones, roughly 88% of which are singletons, and about 4% rests with the top ten. The material sequenced was PBMCs or T cells enriched from blood (not recorded which). Receptors were obtained from a middle-aged woman with acute COVID-19.

The V and J genes are TRBV9 and TRBJ1-1; D might be TRBD1 (5 bases). Per the germline V gene, CDR1 is SGDLS and CDR2 is YYNGEE. The CDR3 length is 17 residues. The V and J ends lost 0 bases and 2 bases respectively, with 17 bases between them. CDR3 region: CASSVDDSTQINTEAFF. DNA of the CDR3: TGTGCCAGCAGCGTAGATGACAGCACCCAGATTAACACTGAAGCTTTCTTT.

This clone was counted between two and nine times. This sample includes further DNA sequences coding for the same CDR3. As DNA, the CDR3 is TGTGCCAGCAGCGTAGCCAGTAATTCACCCCTCCACTTT. Translating it yields CASSVASNSPLHF. V and J are TRBV9 and TRBJ1-6, with D unclear. Trimming took off 0 bases at V and 6 bases at J, with 4 bases between the two ends. The CDR3 totals 13 residues. Germline loops: CDR1 SGDLS, CDR2 YYNGEE. Using reference TRBV9 and TRBJ1-6 for the parts outside the CDR3, the full variable domain is DSGVTQTPKHLITATGQRVTLRCSPRSGDLSVYWYQQSLDQGLQFLIQYYNGEERAKGNILERFSAQQFPDLHSELNLSSLELGDSALYFCASSVASNSPLHFGNGTRLTVT.

This chain joins TRBV6-5 and TRBJ2-3; the D gene is possibly TRBD1 (6 bases). V lost 4 bases and J lost 0, with 8 bases in between. CDR3 length: 14 amino acids. CDR1 and CDR2 from the germline V gene are MNHEY and SVGAGI. The CDR3 protein is CASSLQGSTDTQYF. CDR3 nucleotides: TGTGCCAGCAGTTTACAGGGTAGCACAGATACGCAGTATTTT.

This clone was recorded a few times. The chain couples TRBV7-2 to TRBJ1-1, with unresolved D. CDR3 size: 14 residues. Germline lookup yields CDR1 SGHTA and CDR2 FQGNSA. Trimming took 5 bases from V and 0 from J, leaving 10 bases between them. CDR3 bases: TGTGCCAGCAGCCCCTGGACTGTGAACACTGAAGCTTTCTTT. It is translated as CASSPWTVNTEAFF.

This clone was recorded only once. V usage is TRBV27 and J usage is TRBJ1-5; no reliable D call. This CDR3 is built from 13 residues. The germline V gene encodes CDR1 MNHEY and CDR2 SMNVEV (reference sequence). Trimming stripped 3 bases from V and 4 bases from J, with 7 bases between. The CDR3 DNA reads TGTGCCAGCAGTTTTGAGTCTAATCAGCCCCAGCATTTT. Protein sequence: CASSFESNQPQHF.

CDR3 nucleotide sequence: TGTGCTAGTGGTTTAGACAGGGCAGGGGGGTATGGCTACACCTTC. It is translated as CASGLDRAGGYGYTF. The chain recombines TRBV12-5 with TRBJ1-2; 7 nucleotides line up with TRBD1. CDR3 size: 15 residues. From germline, CDR1 is LGHNT and CDR2 FRNRAP. Trimming took 3 bases from V and 5 from J; bases not matched to a gene: 9.

The CDR3 loop reads CASSSLSGLAVYNEQFF. CDR3 nucleotide sequence: TGTGCCAGCAGCTCTCTCAGCGGACTAGCGGTATACAATGAGCAGTTCTTC. The chain uses TRBV7-9 and TRBJ2-1; 10 nucleotides line up with TRBD2. V trimming: 4 bases; J trimming: 4 bases; junction bases outside the gene matches: 10. This CDR3 has 17 amino acids. Germline lookup yields CDR1 SEHNR and CDR2 FQNEAQ (reference sequence).

This rearrangement joins TRBV5-5 to TRBJ1-3; D unresolved. The CDR3 is 14 amino acids. Trimming cost V 3 bases and J 10 bases, with 17 bases left between them. Per germline, CDR1 SGHKS and CDR2 YYEKEE (reference sequence). CDR3 sequence: CASSSEPVGVTIYF. For the CDR3, the DNA is TGTGCCAGCAGCTCGGAGCCGGTTGGTGTGACCATATATTTT.

On this clone itself: This sample also contains other DNA sequences that code for the same CDR3. The J gene is TRBJ1-1, the V gene TRBV12-3 or TRBV12-4; D call uncertain. The CDR3 consists of 13 residues. V was trimmed by 3 bases and J by 1 base, leaving 6 bases between them. CDR3: CASSFSSNTEAFF. The CDR3 DNA reads as TGTGCCAGCAGTTTCAGTTCGAACACTGAAGCTTTCTTT.

This clone showed up just a few times. V usage is TRBV4-2 and J usage is TRBJ2-6; D unresolved. Trimming cost V 0 bases and J 2 bases, with 8 bases left between them. Germline V gene sequence: CDR1 LGHNA, CDR2 YNFKEQ. CDR3 length: 16 residues. The CDR3 spells CASSQDGSAGANVLTF. CDR3 coding DNA: TGTGCCAGCAGCCAAGACGGGTCCGCTGGGGCCAACGTCCTGACTTTC.

V is TRBV6-5 and J is TRBJ2-4; 7 nucleotides align to TRBD1. The CDR3 length is 13 residues. Germline-derived CDR1 and CDR2 are MNHEY and SVGAGI. V shed 5 bases, J shed 4 bases, and the junction held 2 bases outside the gene matches. The CDR3 bases are TGTGCCAGCAGTCCGGGACAGAAAAACATTCAGTACTTC. Amino acids: CASSPGQKNIQYF.

The chain couples TRBV3-1 (or the pseudogene TRBV3-2) to TRBJ2-5; perhaps TRBD1 as D (5 bases). This CDR3 spans 18 amino acids. Deletions cut 0 bases from V and 5 bases from J, with 22 bases between. Per germline, CDR1 LGHDT and CDR2 YNNKEL (reference sequence). CDR3 in DNA: TGTGCCAGCAGCCAAGATTGGTCGCAGGGTTCGATACCGGAGACCCAGTACTTC. Its translation: CASSQDWSQGSIPETQYF.

This clone was picked up one time. This rearrangement joins TRBV7-9 to TRBJ1-1, with a possible D match to TRBD1 (5 bases). V was clipped by 0 bases and J by 6 bases, with 11 bases between them. The germline CDR1 and CDR2 sequences are SEHNR and FQNEAQ (reference sequence). This CDR3 is built from 14 residues. The CDR3: CASSLALGVPEAFF. The CDR3 region has the DNA TGTGCCAGCAGCTTAGCGCTAGGGGTCCCTGAAGCTTTCTTT.

CDR3 amino acids: CASSVQLGAVGAEAFF. CDR3 bases: TGTGCCAGCAGCGTACAACTTGGGGCGGTCGGAGCTGAAGCTTTCTTT. The chain combines TRBV7-2 with TRBJ1-1; the D gene is possibly TRBD1 (5 bases). Trimming cost V 5 bases and J 6 bases, with 22 bases left between them. The CDR3 is 16 amino acids. CDR1 SGHTA and CDR2 FQGNSA come from the germline V gene.

The chain is built from TRBV12-3 or TRBV12-4 and TRBJ1-1; D call uncertain. The CDR3 extends over 13 amino acids. Trimming took 5 bases from V and 4 from J, leaving 11 bases between them. For the CDR3, the DNA is TGTGCCAGCAGTCAGTTTCCTCCCACTGAAGCTTTCTTT. Amino acids: CASSQFPPTEAFF.

This clone has just one count. CDR3 protein: CASSLSGGARGYTF. CDR3 bases: TGTGCCAGCAGCTTGTCCGGGGGGGCAAGGGGCTACACCTTC. The gene calls are TRBV5-6 and TRBJ1-2, with D perhaps TRBD1 (6 bases). Trimming stripped 1 base from V and 8 bases from J, with 15 bases between. Looked up from germline, CDR1 is SGHDT and CDR2 is YYEEEE. The CDR3 extends over 14 amino acids.

V is TRBV7-9 and J is TRBJ1-5, with a weak D call TRBD1 (6 bases). The germline CDR1 and CDR2 sequences are SEHNR and FQNEAQ (reference sequence). The CDR3 spans 17 residues. Trimming stripped 3 bases from V and 1 base from J, with 16 bases between. The CDR3 protein is CASSFSGRGVSNQPQHF. CDR3 sequence (DNA): TGTGCCAGCAGCTTTTCTGGCAGGGGTGTAAGCAATCAGCCCCAGCATTTT.

V usage is TRBV29-1 and J usage is TRBJ1-1; 7 nucleotides align to TRBD1. The CDR3 consists of 15 residues. The germline V gene encodes CDR1 SQVTM and CDR2 ANQGSEA. The junction had 8 bases not matched to a gene; V was cut back by 4 bases and J by 0 bases. CDR3 in amino acids: CSVALGQPLNTEAFF. The CDR3 region has the DNA TGCAGCGTTGCCTTGGGACAGCCCCTGAACACTGAAGCTTTCTTT.

The gene calls are TRBV2 and TRBJ1-2, with TRBD1 as a possible D gene (5 bases). This CDR3 has 14 amino acids. CDR1 and CDR2 from the germline V gene are SNHLY and FYNNEI. V lost 7 bases and J lost 4, with 16 bases in between. In DNA, the CDR3 is TGTGCCAGCAACGGGGGGGTTCGAGGCTATGGCTACACCTTC. Translation gives CASNGGVRGYGYTF.

The chain joins TRBV7-2 to TRBJ1-3, with TRBD1 as a possible D gene (5 bases). This CDR3 has 16 amino acids. Germline V gene lookup returns CDR1 SGHTA and CDR2 FQGNSA. The germline V and J ends were trimmed by 1 base and 4 bases, with 14 bases remaining between them. The CDR3 here is CASSLVIGGTGNTIYF. DNA of the CDR3: TGTGCCAGCAGCTTAGTAATCGGGGGTACCGGAAACACCATATATTTT. Variable domain in full (rest from reference TRBV7-2 and TRBJ1-3): GAGVSQSPSNKVTEKGKDVELRCDPISGHTALYWYRQSLGQGLEFLIYFQGNSAPDKSGLPSDRFSAERTGGSVSTLTIQRTQQEDSAVYLCASSLVIGGTGNTIYFGEGSWLTVV.

This chain links TRBV20-1 with TRBJ1-3; D may be TRBD1 (5 bases). This CDR3 comprises 12 residues. The germline CDR1 and CDR2 sequences are DFQATT and SNEGSKA (reference sequence). V was trimmed by 3 bases and J by 6 bases, leaving 9 bases between them. CDR3 in amino acids: CSASPGINTIYF. The CDR3 DNA is TGCAGTGCTAGTCCAGGGATAAACACCATATATTTT.

The chain joins TRBV18 to TRBJ1-4; D is perhaps TRBD1 (5 bases). This CDR3 comprises 15 residues. CDR1 and CDR2 (germline): KGHSH, LQKENI. Trimming took 4 bases from V and 3 from J, leaving 12 bases between them. The CDR3 DNA is TGTGCCAGCTCACAGATTCAGGGCCCTAATGAAAAACTGTTTTTT. Translation: CASSQIQGPNEKLFF.

CDR3: CASSLGRVAGGFSYNEQFF. The CDR3 bases are TGTGCCAGCAGCTTAGGTCGGGTAGCGGGGGGTTTCTCCTACAATGAGCAGTTCTTC. The genes are TRBV5-8 and TRBJ2-1; 10 nucleotides match TRBD2. Germline V CDR1 and CDR2: SGHTS, YDEGEE. The CDR3 loop spans 19 amino acids. Unmatched junction bases numbered 11, after V lost 2 bases and J lost 0 bases.

The rearrangement uses TRBV4-3 and TRBJ1-6, with a tentative D call TRBD1 (5 bases). The CDR3 length is 15 residues. Trimming removed 0 bases at V and 7 bases at J, with 10 bases between. Per germline, CDR1 LGHNA and CDR2 YSLEER. This CDR3 is CASSQDAAGNSPLHF. The CDR3 bases are TGCGCCAGCAGCCAAGATGCCGCAGGGAATTCACCCCTCCACTTT.

This chain uses TRBV4-2 with TRBJ2-1; TRBD1 matches 9 bases. The CDR3 contains 17 residues. In germline, CDR1 is LGHNA, CDR2 YNFKEQ. V was clipped by 0 bases and J by 8 bases; unmatched bases: 11. The CDR3 DNA reads TGTGCCAGCAGCCAAGATTCAGGGGGACAGGGTGTTTATGAGCAGTTCTTC. Translated, it gives CASSQDSGGQGVYEQFF.

This chain links TRBV2 with TRBJ1-1; D is undetermined. This CDR3 is 11 amino acids long. Deletions cut 8 bases from V and 0 bases from J, with 4 bases between. CDR1 is SNHLY and CDR2 is FYNNEI in the germline V gene. This chain's CDR3 is CASGVNTEAFF. The CDR3 region has the DNA TGTGCCAGCGGAGTGAACACTGAAGCTTTCTTT. The variable domain in full, with the rest retrieved from reference TRBV2 and TRBJ1-1, is EPEVTQTPSHQVTQMGQEVILRCVPISNHLYFYWYRQILGQKVEFLVSFYNNEISEKSEIFDDQFSVERPDGSNFTLKIRSTKLEDSAMYFCASGVNTEAFFGQGTRLTVV.

The chain combines TRBV19 with TRBJ1-5; tentative D call: TRBD1 (5 bases). Germline V gene lookup returns CDR1 LNHDA and CDR2 SQIVND (reference sequence). The CDR3 sequence is 14 residues long. Trimming took 8 bases from V and 2 from J, leaving 13 bases between them. CDR3 in amino acids: CASCPGQRNQPQHF. DNA for the CDR3: TGTGCCAGTTGTCCAGGACAACGCAATCAGCCCCAGCATTTT. Full variable domain (missing parts from reference TRBV19 and TRBJ1-5): DGGITQSPKYLFRKEGQNVTLSCEQNLNHDAMYWYRQDPGQGLRLIYYSQIVNDFQKGDIAEGYSVSREKKESFPLTVTSAQKNPTAFYLCASCPGQRNQPQHFGDGTRLSIL.

The gene calls are TRBV12-5 and TRBJ1-2; possible D gene TRBD1, 5 bases. The CDR3 totals 14 residues. V was shortened by 1 base and J by 4 bases, with 10 bases between the two germline ends. Germline CDR1 reads LGHNT; CDR2 reads FRNRAP. CDR3 amino acids: CASGLAGYPYGYTF. Here the CDR3 DNA reads TGTGCTAGTGGTTTGGCAGGGTATCCCTATGGCTACACCTTC.

V gene TRBV7-8 combines with J gene TRBJ1-3; maybe TRBD1 (5 bases). Trimming removed 1 base at V and 0 bases at J, with 13 bases between. Germline CDR1 is SGHVS and CDR2 is FQNEAQ. This CDR3 spans 17 amino acids. The CDR3 DNA reads as TGTGCCAGCAGCTTAGGGGTCAGGGCAGACTCTGGAAACACCATATATTTT. Protein product: CASSLGVRADSGNTIYF.

This clone was seen a handful of times. This chain joins TRBV28 and TRBJ1-1; D ambiguous. CDR3 size: 14 residues. The germline V gene has CDR1 MDHEN and CDR2 SYDVKM. Trimming took off 3 bases at V and 3 bases at J, with 11 bases between the two ends. Written as DNA, the CDR3 is TGTGCCAGCAGTTTGCAGGTATTGGACACTGAAGCTTTCTTT. This sequence encodes CASSLQVLDTEAFF.

The rearrangement uses TRBV5-1 and TRBJ1-1; D gene unclear. The CDR3 has 14 residues. Per germline, CDR1 SGHRS and CDR2 YFSETQ. Trimming left V 3 bases short and J 5 bases short, with 14 bases between. The CDR3 is CASSWRGGGTEAFF. CDR3 DNA: TGCGCCAGCAGCTGGCGGGGTGGAGGGACTGAAGCTTTCTTT.

Comment on this clone: Distinct nucleotide sequences in the sample also encode this CDR3. V usage is TRBV5-1 and J usage is TRBJ2-5, with D possibly TRBD2 on 6 matching bases. CDR3 size: 13 residues. V was shortened by 2 bases and J by 5 bases, with 10 bases between the two germline ends. Germline assignment: CDR1 SGHRS and CDR2 YFSETQ. The CDR3: CASSFGAGETQYF. The CDR3 DNA is TGCGCCAGCAGCTTCGGGGCGGGGGAGACCCAGTACTTC.